Listed below are T cell receptor beta chains from one sample, sequenced in a study of blood T cell repertoires in COVID-19. Sequencing used immunoSEQ multiplex PCR; TCRdb keeps in-frame clones, though not all of them. The repertoire consists of some 140,000 clones, with approximately 84% occurring once and the leading ten covering 9.5% to 15%. The sequenced sample consisted of peripheral blood. These TCRs come from a human donor in a cohort sampled during active COVID-19. CDR3s include the opening cysteine and the closing phenylalanine or tryptophan. Fields, in order: J gene, clone size, V gene, D gene, CDR3 DNA, CDR3 protein. The D gene is left open where the match is weak. The size field is filled for only some rows; it gives once, few, many or a size class.

j_gene: TRBJ2-1
abundance: NA
v_gene: TRBV27
d_gene: TRBD1
CDR3nt: TGTGCCAGCAGTTTAGTTCGCGGACAGGGGGCCGTTGAGCAGTTCTTC
CDR3aa: CASSLVRGQGAVEQFF

j_gene: TRBJ1-4
abundance: NA
v_gene: TRBV5-1
d_gene: TRBD1
CDR3nt: TGCGCCAGCAGCCTGGGACAGACCATAGGCGCAACTAATGAAAAACTGTTTTTT
CDR3aa: CASSLGQTIGATNEKLFF

j_gene: TRBJ1-2
abundance: NA
v_gene: TRBV5-4
d_gene: NA
CDR3nt: TGTGCCAGCAGCCCAGGACAGATCTATGGCTACACCTTC
CDR3aa: CASSPGQIYGYTF

j_gene: TRBJ2-2
abundance: NA
v_gene: TRBV6-5
d_gene: NA
CDR3nt: TGTGCCAGCAGTTCTTTCTCCCAGAACGCCGGGGAGCTGTTTTTT
CDR3aa: CASSSFSQNAGELFF

j_gene: TRBJ2-3
abundance: NA
v_gene: TRBV9
d_gene: TRBD2
CDR3nt: TGTGCCAGCAGCAAATATAGCGGGGGTGGGACAGATACGCAGTATTTT
CDR3aa: CASSKYSGGGTDTQYF

j_gene: TRBJ1-2
abundance: NA
v_gene: TRBV27
d_gene: NA
CDR3nt: TGTGCCAGCAGTCCAAAACCAGGCCCTAACTATGGCTACACCTTC
CDR3aa: CASSPKPGPNYGYTF

j_gene: TRBJ2-2
abundance: few
v_gene: TRBV5-6
d_gene: NA
CDR3nt: TGTGCCAGCAGCGCTAGCGCTCTCACCGGGGAGCTGTTTTTT
CDR3aa: CASSASALTGELFF

j_gene: TRBJ2-3
abundance: NA
v_gene: TRBV6-5
d_gene: NA
CDR3nt: TGTGCCAGCAGGACCCGCCGGGACTTACGGGATACGCAGTATTTT
CDR3aa: CASRTRRDLRDTQYF

j_gene: TRBJ1-1
abundance: NA
v_gene: TRBV19
d_gene: NA
CDR3nt: TGTGCCAGTTCGGACAGTTTGAACACTGAAGCTTTCTTT
CDR3aa: CASSDSLNTEAFF

j_gene: TRBJ2-7
abundance: NA
v_gene: TRBV21-1
d_gene: NA
CDR3nt: TGTGCCAGCAGCAAAGTTCGGGACAGGTCTGGGGAGCAGTACTTC
CDR3aa: CASSKVRDRSGEQYF

j_gene: TRBJ2-7
abundance: few
v_gene: TRBV21-1
d_gene: NA
CDR3nt: TGTGCCAGCAGCTCAACGGACAGGTCCCCCTCTTTGGAGCAGTACTTC
CDR3aa: CASSSTDRSPSLEQYF

j_gene: TRBJ1-6
abundance: NA
v_gene: TRBV6-6
d_gene: NA
CDR3nt: TGTGCCAGCAGTTACGGCTCGAATTCACCCCTCCACTTT
CDR3aa: CASSYGSNSPLHF

j_gene: TRBJ2-5
abundance: once
v_gene: TRBV5-1
d_gene: TRBD2
CDR3nt: TGCGCCAGCAGCGGAGTAGCGGGGCAAGAGACCCAGTACTTC
CDR3aa: CASSGVAGQETQYF

j_gene: TRBJ1-3
abundance: NA
v_gene: TRBV5-1
d_gene: NA
CDR3nt: TGCGCCAGCAGCCGAGGGGGTGGAAACACCATATATTTT
CDR3aa: CASSRGGGNTIYF

j_gene: TRBJ1-1
abundance: NA
v_gene: TRBV20-1
d_gene: NA
CDR3nt: TGCAGTGCTCCTTTATCCCATGAGGCTTTCTTT
CDR3aa: CSAPLSHEAFF

j_gene: TRBJ2-2
abundance: NA
v_gene: TRBV12-5
d_gene: NA
CDR3nt: TGTGCTAGTGGTCCCCCCCAGGCCGGGGGTGGGAACACCGGGGAGCTGTTTTTT
CDR3aa: CASGPPQAGGGNTGELFF

j_gene: TRBJ1-5
abundance: NA
v_gene: TRBV28
d_gene: NA
CDR3nt: TGTGCCAGCAGTTCCGCGCGGGGCTATAGCAATCAGCCCCAGCATTTT
CDR3aa: CASSSARGYSNQPQHF

j_gene: TRBJ2-2
abundance: NA
v_gene: TRBV9
d_gene: NA
CDR3nt: TGTGCCAGCAGCGGACCACAGGGACAATCGAACACCGGGGAGCTGTTTTTT
CDR3aa: CASSGPQGQSNTGELFF

j_gene: TRBJ1-2
abundance: NA
v_gene: TRBV18
d_gene: NA
CDR3nt: TGTGCCAGCTCACCGGCAGAAGGCTACACCTTC
CDR3aa: CASSPAEGYTF

j_gene: TRBJ1-1
abundance: NA
v_gene: TRBV19
d_gene: TRBD1
CDR3nt: TGTGCCAGTAGTATAGAGGGGGGGACAGGGAACACTGAAGCTTTCTTT
CDR3aa: CASSIEGGTGNTEAFF

j_gene: TRBJ2-7
abundance: few
v_gene: TRBV7-9
d_gene: NA
CDR3nt: TGTGCCAGCAGCTTTGACACTGAGCAGTACTTC
CDR3aa: CASSFDTEQYF

j_gene: TRBJ1-6
abundance: NA
v_gene: TRBV3-1/TRBV3-2
d_gene: TRBD1
CDR3nt: TGTGCCAGCAGCCACCTGGACAGGGGGGGTTCACCCCTCCACTTT
CDR3aa: CASSHLDRGGSPLHF

j_gene: TRBJ1-2
abundance: NA
v_gene: TRBV18
d_gene: NA
CDR3nt: TGTGCCAGCTCACCACAAGGGGCAATCAACTATGGCTACACCTTC
CDR3aa: CASSPQGAINYGYTF

j_gene: TRBJ2-7
abundance: NA
v_gene: TRBV5-1
d_gene: TRBD2
CDR3nt: TGCGCCAGCAGCAGCGGACTAGCGGGGGGGCAAGCCTACGAGCAGTACTTC
CDR3aa: CASSSGLAGGQAYEQYF

j_gene: TRBJ2-7
abundance: NA
v_gene: TRBV5-1
d_gene: NA
CDR3nt: TGCGCCAGCAGCTTGGGGGGCACCTACGAGCAGTACTTC
CDR3aa: CASSLGGTYEQYF

j_gene: TRBJ2-7
abundance: NA
v_gene: TRBV5-6
d_gene: NA
CDR3nt: TGTGCCAGCAGCCCGAGGGGGCGGGGTTTCTCCTACGAGCAGTACTTC
CDR3aa: CASSPRGRGFSYEQYF

j_gene: TRBJ2-3
abundance: NA
v_gene: TRBV11-1
d_gene: NA
CDR3nt: TGTGCCAGCAGCCCGGGACAAGAAGATACGCAGTATTTT
CDR3aa: CASSPGQEDTQYF

j_gene: TRBJ2-2
abundance: few
v_gene: TRBV4-1
d_gene: TRBD1
CDR3nt: TGCGCCAGCAGCCCGATGACAGGGGGCGCAACCGGGGAGCTGTTTTTT
CDR3aa: CASSPMTGGATGELFF

j_gene: TRBJ2-2
abundance: NA
v_gene: TRBV5-4
d_gene: NA
CDR3nt: TGTGCCGCCAGCAGGGAAGGGGAAGCCGGGGAGCTGTTTTTT
CDR3aa: CAASREGEAGELFF

j_gene: TRBJ1-3
abundance: NA
v_gene: TRBV2
d_gene: NA
CDR3nt: TGTGCCAGCAGTGTGGGGGCAGGCCTTGGAAACACCATATATTTT
CDR3aa: CASSVGAGLGNTIYF

j_gene: TRBJ1-6
abundance: NA
v_gene: TRBV7-9
d_gene: TRBD1
CDR3nt: TGTGCCAGCAGCTCCGTAACCGGGACAGGGGGCGGTTCACCCCTCCACTTT
CDR3aa: CASSSVTGTGGGSPLHF

j_gene: TRBJ1-6
abundance: NA
v_gene: TRBV27
d_gene: NA
CDR3nt: TGTGCCAGCACCTTGAGGGCAGGTAGCTCCTATAATTCACCCCTCCACTTT
CDR3aa: CASTLRAGSSYNSPLHF

j_gene: TRBJ2-5
abundance: NA
v_gene: TRBV5-1
d_gene: NA
CDR3nt: TGCGCCAGCAGCCCCGGGACACAAAAAGAGACCCAGTACTTC
CDR3aa: CASSPGTQKETQYF

j_gene: TRBJ2-5
abundance: NA
v_gene: TRBV18
d_gene: TRBD1
CDR3nt: TGTGCCAGCTCACCAAGACAGGGTGGCCAAGAGACCCAGTACTTC
CDR3aa: CASSPRQGGQETQYF

j_gene: TRBJ2-5
abundance: NA
v_gene: TRBV6-2/TRBV6-3
d_gene: TRBD2
CDR3nt: TGTGCCAGCAGTCCCTTAAGACTAGCGGGGGGAGAGACCCAGTACTTC
CDR3aa: CASSPLRLAGGETQYF

j_gene: TRBJ1-1
abundance: NA
v_gene: TRBV5-1
d_gene: NA
CDR3nt: TGCGCCAGCAGCTCCTCCGGACTCTCTGGTGAAGCTTTCTTT
CDR3aa: CASSSSGLSGEAFF

j_gene: TRBJ1-2
abundance: NA
v_gene: TRBV6-5
d_gene: NA
CDR3nt: TGTGCCAGCGTTATCTCAGGGTACTATGGCTACACCTTC
CDR3aa: CASVISGYYGYTF

j_gene: TRBJ2-2
abundance: NA
v_gene: TRBV19
d_gene: NA
CDR3nt: TGTGCCAGTAGAACCTCCGGGACTGCCAAAACCGGGGAGCTGTTTTTT
CDR3aa: CASRTSGTAKTGELFF

j_gene: TRBJ2-7
abundance: NA
v_gene: TRBV11-2
d_gene: NA
CDR3nt: TGTGCCAGCAGCTCTGCCGCCTGGCGGGACTCCTACGAGCAGTACTTC
CDR3aa: CASSSAAWRDSYEQYF

j_gene: TRBJ1-2
abundance: NA
v_gene: TRBV12-3/TRBV12-4
d_gene: NA
CDR3nt: TGTGCCAGCACAGTCGAGGGTGGTGGCTACACCTTC
CDR3aa: CASTVEGGGYTF

j_gene: TRBJ1-5
abundance: NA
v_gene: TRBV2
d_gene: TRBD1
CDR3nt: TGTGCCAGCGGGGGGGGAATGGACAGGGTTGCAAGCAATCAGCCCCAGCATTTT
CDR3aa: CASGGGMDRVASNQPQHF

j_gene: TRBJ2-3
abundance: NA
v_gene: TRBV14
d_gene: NA
CDR3nt: TGTGCCAGCAGCCAATTCTTACTTGGGGCGGATACGCAGTATTTT
CDR3aa: CASSQFLLGADTQYF

j_gene: TRBJ2-1
abundance: few
v_gene: TRBV11-3
d_gene: NA
CDR3nt: TGTGCCAGCAGCTTACGGACATCAGTCGACAATGAGCAGTTCTTC
CDR3aa: CASSLRTSVDNEQFF

j_gene: TRBJ1-2
abundance: NA
v_gene: TRBV6-5
d_gene: NA
CDR3nt: TGTGCCAGCGGATACGGACAGTATGGCTACACCTTC
CDR3aa: CASGYGQYGYTF

j_gene: TRBJ2-7
abundance: NA
v_gene: TRBV6-2/TRBV6-3
d_gene: NA
CDR3nt: TGTGCCAGCAGTTACACCGGGGGGCCGTCCTACGAGCAGTACTTC
CDR3aa: CASSYTGGPSYEQYF

j_gene: TRBJ2-7
abundance: NA
v_gene: TRBV27
d_gene: NA
CDR3nt: TGTGCCAGCAGTTTATCCGCCCAGGGCTACGAGCAGTACTTC
CDR3aa: CASSLSAQGYEQYF

j_gene: TRBJ2-1
abundance: NA
v_gene: TRBV14
d_gene: NA
CDR3nt: TGTGCCAGCAGCCAAACCAGGGGTTCCTACAATGAGCAGTTCTTC
CDR3aa: CASSQTRGSYNEQFF

j_gene: TRBJ2-5
abundance: once
v_gene: TRBV2
d_gene: TRBD2
CDR3nt: TGTGCCAGCGGGGCCCTAGCGGGATATCAAGAGACCCAGTACTTC
CDR3aa: CASGALAGYQETQYF

j_gene: TRBJ2-7
abundance: NA
v_gene: TRBV16
d_gene: NA
CDR3nt: TGTGCCAGCAGCTCCTACGTGGGGGGGCGCGGGGAGCAGTACTTC
CDR3aa: CASSSYVGGRGEQYF

j_gene: TRBJ2-1
abundance: NA
v_gene: TRBV6-4
d_gene: NA
CDR3nt: TGTGCCAGCAGTGACCGGCCGGGACTTAGCTCCTACAATGAGCAGTTCTTC
CDR3aa: CASSDRPGLSSYNEQFF

j_gene: TRBJ2-7
abundance: many
v_gene: TRBV2
d_gene: NA
CDR3nt: TGTGCCAGCAGTTATGACAGGTCCTACGAGCAGTACTTC
CDR3aa: CASSYDRSYEQYF

j_gene: TRBJ1-1
abundance: NA
v_gene: TRBV6-5
d_gene: NA
CDR3nt: TGTGCCAGCAAGCAACAGCCAGGGGTCACTGAAGCTTTCTTT
CDR3aa: CASKQQPGVTEAFF

j_gene: TRBJ2-7
abundance: few
v_gene: TRBV12-3/TRBV12-4
d_gene: NA
CDR3nt: TGTGCCAGCAGTTTCGCCGGCTACGAGCAGTACTTC
CDR3aa: CASSFAGYEQYF